This T cell receptor beta chain is drawn from a study of CXCR4 blockade with PD-1 therapy in pancreatic cancer (dated by TCRdb to 2018 to 2020). Describing the broader study: The study analyzed resected pancreatic ductal adenocarcinoma using multiplex immunohistochemistry and TCRbeta immunosequencing, along with ex vivo slice culture to test PD-1 and CXCR4 blockade. Two geographically distinct regions were TCR-sequenced from each of roughly six tumors to assess intratumoral heterogeneity.

What the study reported, not specific to this receptor: A strong correlation was found between the frequency of an amino acid clone and the number of distinct nucleotide rearrangements encoding that clone, which suggests convergent selection driven by common tumor antigens. Only TCRbeta chains were sequenced, so true antigen-specificity overlap of convergent dominant clones remained unconfirmed pending paired alpha-beta single-cell sequencing. Clonal expansion was observed in tumors, with a mean productive clonality of about 0.14 compared with 0.05 in healthy blood, but no correlation between clonality and survival was found.

TCRbeta CDR3 regions were immunosequenced from extracted DNA using the immunoSEQ Assay at Adaptive Biotechnologies. As for how the authors treated the data: To measure the absolute abundance of each unique TCRbeta CDR3, the sequences were collapsed and filtered. Clonality was calculated as 1 minus Pielou's evenness, using only productive in-frame rearrangements. Regional overlap tracked the top 100 nucleotide rearrangements across paired samples, with Morisita index comparing paired versus unrelated samples. The immunoSEQ Rearrangement Details tool was used to assess whether nucleotide rearrangements converged onto identical amino acid sequences. TCRdb re-hosts the immuneACCESS table, in-frame sequences only. Its copies lack some clones; in the studies checked, an unresolved V gene accounts for under half of them, and the cause for the rest is not known. That table is the source of V, J and clone size, and D and trimming were worked out from the DNA. This sample comprises roughly 15,000 clones, about two thirds of them detected only once. Over 4.5% of the sample comes from the top ten.

A note on this clone: Its target antigen remains unknown. One base away there is no much larger clone; base qualities are not given.

CDR1 is given as SGHRS and CDR2 as YFSETQ, both from the germline V gene. V and J are truncated by 1 base and 7 bases respectively, leaving an intervening sequence of 11 bases. The cysteine opens and the phenylalanine closes a CDR3 of 14 amino acids. Only the CDR3 part of the read is kept: 42 bases, read in frame from the first base. The patients who supplied the archived tumor blocks had received no neoadjuvant therapy before resection. For the preserved-tissue arm, the study drew on about 32 surgical resection samples taken from about two dozen pancreatic ductal adenocarcinoma patients who had not been treated previously. DNA for the resection arm was extracted from ten 5-micron curls of FFPE tumor cut next to the multiplex immunohistochemistry slide.

This receptor was identified in a human donor with pancreatic ductal adenocarcinoma. The chain employs TRBV5-1 and TRBJ1-4, with the D gene call left open. The sample comprised tumor tissue. The sequenced DNA is TGCGCCAGCAGCTTGAACGGGGAGTCTGAAAAACTGTTTTTT. It translates to CASSLNGESEKLFF. The full variable domain, completed from the reference TRBV5-1 and TRBJ1-4 proteins outside the CDR3, reads KAGVTQTPRYLIKTRGQQVTLSCSPISGHRSVSWYQQTPGQGLQFLFEYFSETQRNKGNFPGRFSGRQFSNSRSEMNVSTLELGDSALYLCASSLNGESEKLFFGSGTQLSVL.